Following are 4 T cell receptor beta chains from one sample sequenced in a study of blood T cells in healthy people across ages. The second PCR ran roughly 6 to 11 cycles with a sample-barcoded 5' primer and J-beta primers. TCRdb analysed the 5' RACE reads with MiXCR anew, one entry per CDR3 protein. This sample has 750,000 to 1,000,000 distinct CDR3 sequences, with about 29% found just once. This sample also belongs to another study, concerning T cells of mothers and their children.

What was sequenced was blood. These receptors came from a woman between 35 and 50 years old in good health.

V usage is TRBV4-2 and J usage is TRBJ2-2; TRBD1 matches 10 bases. The CDR3 has 18 residues. Germline values: CDR1 LGHNA, CDR2 YNFKEQ. J was trimmed by 3 bases and V by 3 bases; bases with no gene match: 10. The CDR3 coding sequence is TGTGCCAGCAGCCAGGAGCCGACAGGGGGCAGGGACACCGGGGAGCTGTTTTTT. Encoded protein: CASSQEPTGGRDTGELFF.

This clonotype was found a few times. This sequence joins TRBV12-5 and TRBJ1-1; no clear D gene. The CDR3 runs 12 residues. V was shortened by 6 bases and J by 4 bases, with 9 bases between the two germline ends. Germline CDR1 is LGHNT and CDR2 is FRNRAP. CDR3 protein: CASGSRGTEAFF. In nucleotides, the CDR3 is TGTGCTAGTGGATCAAGAGGCACTGAAGCTTTCTTT. The whole variable domain, remainder taken from reference TRBV12-5 and TRBJ1-1, is DARVTQTPRHKVTEMGQEVTMRCQPILGHNTVFWYRQTMMQGLELLAYFRNRAPLDDSGMPKDRFSAEMPDATLATLKIQPSEPRDSAVYFCASGSRGTEAFFGQGTRLTVV.

This rearrangement joins TRBV9 to TRBJ2-5, with 7 bases identical to TRBD1. J gave up 3 bases and V 3 bases, and 5 bases lay outside the gene matches. CDR3 length: 14 amino acids. Germline CDR1 reads SGDLS; CDR2 reads YYNGEE. CDR3 DNA sequence: TGTGCCAGCAGCGCCGGGACAGCAAAAGAGACCCAGTACTTC. Translating gives CASSAGTAKETQYF. Using reference TRBV9 and TRBJ2-5 for the parts outside the CDR3, the full variable domain is DSGVTQTPKHLITATGQRVTLRCSPRSGDLSVYWYQQSLDQGLQFLIQYYNGEERAKGNILERFSAQQFPDLHSELNLSSLELGDSALYFCASSAGTAKETQYFGPGTRLLVL.

This clonotype was seen a few times. The V gene is TRBV28, the J gene TRBJ1-4; weak D call: TRBD1 (6 bases). The V end lost 6 bases, the J end lost 7 bases, and 15 bases lay between the germline ends. The CDR3 loop spans 14 amino acids. The germline V gene has CDR1 MDHEN and CDR2 SYDVKM. For the CDR3, the DNA is TGTGCCAGCAGGGTACCCAGGGGTACTGAAAAACTGTTTTTT. It specifies CASRVPRGTEKLFF.